This TCR beta chain was identified during a study of blood T cells in healthy people across ages. V was clipped by 6 bases and J by 4 bases, with 16 bases between them. The CDR3 loop spans 15 amino acids. Germline assignment: CDR1 MDHEN and CDR2 SYDVKM. This clonotype was counted ten times or more. A J-beta primer mix and a sample-barcoded 5' primer were used in a second PCR of roughly 6 to 12 cycles. One entry per CDR3 protein, called by TCRdb with MiXCR from the 5' RACE reads. Among almost 550,000 distinct CDR3 sequences listed, under 30% were seen once. These data were likewise used in another study, on T cells of mothers and their children. That work states: For related and unrelated pairs alike, thymic selection shapes TCR recombination output similarly.

V usage is TRBV28 and J usage is TRBJ2-1; D is possibly TRBD1 (5 bases). This clonotype originated in a boy aged 5-17 years in good health. The sequenced sample consisted of blood. CDR3 sequence reads: CASSLGQGVYNEQFF. The CDR3 coding sequence is TGTGCCAGCAGCTTGGGGCAGGGCGTATACAATGAGCAGTTCTTC.